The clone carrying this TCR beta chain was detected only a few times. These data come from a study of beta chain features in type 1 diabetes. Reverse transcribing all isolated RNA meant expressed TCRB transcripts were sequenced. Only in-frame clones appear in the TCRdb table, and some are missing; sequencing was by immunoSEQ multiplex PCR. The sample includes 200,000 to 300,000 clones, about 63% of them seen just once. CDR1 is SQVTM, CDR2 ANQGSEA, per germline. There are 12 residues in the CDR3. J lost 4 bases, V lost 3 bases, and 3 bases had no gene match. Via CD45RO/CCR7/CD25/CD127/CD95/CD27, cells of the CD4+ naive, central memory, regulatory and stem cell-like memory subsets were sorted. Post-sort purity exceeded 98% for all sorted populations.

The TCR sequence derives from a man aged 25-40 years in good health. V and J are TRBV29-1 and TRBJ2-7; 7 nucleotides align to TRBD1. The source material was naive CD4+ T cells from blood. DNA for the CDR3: TGCAGCGTTGAGGAGACAGGGTACGAGCAGTACTTC. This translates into CSVEETGYEQYF.